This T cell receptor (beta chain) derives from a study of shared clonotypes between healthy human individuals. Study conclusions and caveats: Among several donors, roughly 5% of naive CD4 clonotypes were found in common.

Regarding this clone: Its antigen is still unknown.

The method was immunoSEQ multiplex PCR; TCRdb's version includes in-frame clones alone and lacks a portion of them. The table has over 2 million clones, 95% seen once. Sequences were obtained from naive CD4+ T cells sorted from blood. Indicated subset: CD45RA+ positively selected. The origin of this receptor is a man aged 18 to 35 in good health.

The CDR3 DNA reads TGTGCCAGCACCTCGGATCCCGCGGGCTCCTACAATGAGCAGTTCTTC. The encoded protein is CASTSDPAGSYNEQFF. The J gene is TRBJ2-1, the V gene TRBV5-4, with D perhaps TRBD2 (5 bases). Germline V gives CDR1 SGHNT, CDR2 YYREEE (reference sequence). CDR3 size: 16 residues. Trimming took off 6 bases at V and 0 bases at J, with 16 bases between the two ends.